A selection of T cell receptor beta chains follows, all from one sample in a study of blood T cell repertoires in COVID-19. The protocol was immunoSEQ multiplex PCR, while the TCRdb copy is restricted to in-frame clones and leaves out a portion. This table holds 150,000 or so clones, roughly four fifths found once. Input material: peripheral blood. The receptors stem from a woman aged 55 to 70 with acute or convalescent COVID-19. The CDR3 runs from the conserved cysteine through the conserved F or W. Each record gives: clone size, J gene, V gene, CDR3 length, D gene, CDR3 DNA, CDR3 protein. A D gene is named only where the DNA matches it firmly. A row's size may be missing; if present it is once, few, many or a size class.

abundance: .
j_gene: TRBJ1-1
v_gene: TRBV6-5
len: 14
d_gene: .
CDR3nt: TGTGCCAGCAGTTTCGAGGGTCGAAGCACTGAAGCTTTCTTT
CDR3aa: CASSFEGRSTEAFF

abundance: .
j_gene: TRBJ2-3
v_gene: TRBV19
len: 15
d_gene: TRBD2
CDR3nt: TGTGCCAGTAGAAGGACTAGCGGGAGCACAGATACGCAGTATTTT
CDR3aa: CASRRTSGSTDTQYF

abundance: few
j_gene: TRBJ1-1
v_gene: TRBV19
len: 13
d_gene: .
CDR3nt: TGTGCCAGTAGTATTTGGACGGGGGTGGAAGCTTTCTTT
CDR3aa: CASSIWTGVEAFF

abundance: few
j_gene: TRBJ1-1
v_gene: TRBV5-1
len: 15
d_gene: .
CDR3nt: TGCGCCAGCAGCTTGGATGGGGCTGAAGGAGCTGAAGCTTTCTTT
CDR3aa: CASSLDGAEGAEAFF

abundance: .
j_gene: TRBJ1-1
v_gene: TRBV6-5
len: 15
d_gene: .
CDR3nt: TGTGCCAGCAGTTACTCCGGAGGGAGGGGCACTGAAGCTTTCTTT
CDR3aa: CASSYSGGRGTEAFF

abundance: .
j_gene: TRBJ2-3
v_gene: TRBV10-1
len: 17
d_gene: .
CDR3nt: TGCGCCAGCAGTGAGTCGTTCCTCCGAGGGGGAACAGATACGCAGTATTTT
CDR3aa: CASSESFLRGGTDTQYF

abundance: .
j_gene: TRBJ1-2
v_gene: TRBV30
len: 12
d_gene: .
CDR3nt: TGTGCCTGGAGTACAGGGTCCTATGGCTACACCTTC
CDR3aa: CAWSTGSYGYTF

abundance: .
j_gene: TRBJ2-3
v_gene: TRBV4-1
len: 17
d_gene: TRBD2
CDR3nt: TGCGCCAGCAGCCGAACAAACGCGGGGGGGCCTACAGATACGCAGTATTTT
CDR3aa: CASSRTNAGGPTDTQYF

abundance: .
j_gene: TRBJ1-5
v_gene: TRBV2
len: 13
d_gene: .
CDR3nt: TGTGCCAGCCTTTCCGGACTTAATCAGCCCCAGCATTTT
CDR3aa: CASLSGLNQPQHF

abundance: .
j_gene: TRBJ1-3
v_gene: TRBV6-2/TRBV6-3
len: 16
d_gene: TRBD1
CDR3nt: TGTGCCAGCAGTGTCTACAGGGGATACGCTGGAAACACCATATATTTT
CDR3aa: CASSVYRGYAGNTIYF

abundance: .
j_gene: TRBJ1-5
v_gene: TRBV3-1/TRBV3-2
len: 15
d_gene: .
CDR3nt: TGTGCCAGCAGCCAAGGGGCCGTCAGCAATCAGCCCCAGCATTTT
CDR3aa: CASSQGAVSNQPQHF

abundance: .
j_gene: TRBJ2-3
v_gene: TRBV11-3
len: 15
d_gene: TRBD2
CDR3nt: TGTGCCAGCAGCCCGACTAGCGGGGGCACAGATACGCAGTATTTT
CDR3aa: CASSPTSGGTDTQYF

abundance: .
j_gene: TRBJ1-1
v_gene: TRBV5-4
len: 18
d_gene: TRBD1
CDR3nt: TGTGCCAGCAGCTCTATCGGAACCGGGACAGGGGGCTACACTGAAGCTTTCTTT
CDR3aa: CASSSIGTGTGGYTEAFF

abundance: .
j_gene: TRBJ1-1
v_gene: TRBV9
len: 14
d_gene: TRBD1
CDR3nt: TGTGCCAGCAGCGAGACAGGGGCGAGCACTGAAGCTTTCTTT
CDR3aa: CASSETGASTEAFF

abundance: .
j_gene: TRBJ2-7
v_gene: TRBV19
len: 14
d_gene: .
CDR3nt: TGTGCCAGTAGTCCCCGGGACTCGTTCTACGAGCAGTACTTC
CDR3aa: CASSPRDSFYEQYF

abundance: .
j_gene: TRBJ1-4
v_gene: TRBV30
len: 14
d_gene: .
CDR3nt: TGTGCCTGGAGTGGCGGGACGGCAAATGAAAAACTGTTTTTT
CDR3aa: CAWSGGTANEKLFF

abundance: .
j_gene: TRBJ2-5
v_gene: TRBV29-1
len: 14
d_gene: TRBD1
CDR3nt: TGCAGCGTCCTCCGGGACAGGGGGCCCGAGACCCAGTACTTC
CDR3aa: CSVLRDRGPETQYF

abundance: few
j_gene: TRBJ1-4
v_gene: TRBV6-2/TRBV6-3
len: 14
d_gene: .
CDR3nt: TGTGCCAGCAGTTCCGAGGGGGCTAATGAAAAACTGTTTTTT
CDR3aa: CASSSEGANEKLFF

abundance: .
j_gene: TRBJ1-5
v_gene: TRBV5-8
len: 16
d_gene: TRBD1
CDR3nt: TGTGCCAGCAGACCCCGGGACAGGGGTAGCAATCAGCCCCAGCATTTT
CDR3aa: CASRPRDRGSNQPQHF

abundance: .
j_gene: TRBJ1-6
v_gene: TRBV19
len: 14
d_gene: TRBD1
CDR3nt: TGTGCCACCAACATACAGGGGGCGAATTCACCCCTCCACTTT
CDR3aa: CATNIQGANSPLHF

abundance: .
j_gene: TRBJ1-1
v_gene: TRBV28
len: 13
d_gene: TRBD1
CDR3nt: TGTGCCAGCAGTTTAACAGGGGGCATTGAAGCTTTCTTT
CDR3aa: CASSLTGGIEAFF

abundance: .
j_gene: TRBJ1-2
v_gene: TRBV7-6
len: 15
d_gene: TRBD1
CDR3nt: TGTGCCAGCAGCGAGGGACAGGGGGCCGGCTATGGCTACACCTTC
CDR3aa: CASSEGQGAGYGYTF

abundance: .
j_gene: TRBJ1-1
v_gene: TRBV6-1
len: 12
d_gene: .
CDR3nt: TGTGCCAGCAGTGAAATTGGGGGGGAAGCTTTCTTT
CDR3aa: CASSEIGGEAFF

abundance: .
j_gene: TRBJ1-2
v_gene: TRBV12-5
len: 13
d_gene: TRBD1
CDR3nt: TGTGCTAGTGGCCCAGGGACAGGGAATGGCTACACCTTC
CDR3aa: CASGPGTGNGYTF

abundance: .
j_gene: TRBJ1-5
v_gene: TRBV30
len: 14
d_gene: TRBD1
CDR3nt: TGTGCCTGGACCAGAGGACAGGGCAACCAGCCCCAGCATTTT
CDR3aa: CAWTRGQGNQPQHF

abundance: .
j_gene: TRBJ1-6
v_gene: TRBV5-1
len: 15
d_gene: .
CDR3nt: TGCGCCAGCAGCTACGCACAGGTCCCCACTTCACCCCTCCACTTT
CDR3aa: CASSYAQVPTSPLHF

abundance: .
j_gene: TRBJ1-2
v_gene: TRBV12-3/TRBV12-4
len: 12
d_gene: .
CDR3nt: TGTGCCAGCAGTTACCGGGACTATGGCTACATCTTC
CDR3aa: CASSYRDYGYIF

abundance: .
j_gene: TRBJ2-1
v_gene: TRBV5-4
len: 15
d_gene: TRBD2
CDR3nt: TGTGCCAGCAGCCTGCGGACTAGCGGGGTCGGTGAGCAGTTCTTC
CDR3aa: CASSLRTSGVGEQFF

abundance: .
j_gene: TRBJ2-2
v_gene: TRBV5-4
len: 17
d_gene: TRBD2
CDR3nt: TGTGCCAGCAGCCGGACTAGCGGGGGGTTCTACACCGGGGAGCTGTTTTTT
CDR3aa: CASSRTSGGFYTGELFF

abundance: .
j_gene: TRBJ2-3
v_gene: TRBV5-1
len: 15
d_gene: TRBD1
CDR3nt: TGCGCCAGCAGCAGCAGGACAGGTAGCACAGATACGCAGTATTTT
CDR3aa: CASSSRTGSTDTQYF

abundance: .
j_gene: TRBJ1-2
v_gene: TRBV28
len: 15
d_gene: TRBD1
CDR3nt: TGTGCCAGCAGTCTACGGACAGGGGGCGGGTATGGCTACACCTTC
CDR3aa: CASSLRTGGGYGYTF

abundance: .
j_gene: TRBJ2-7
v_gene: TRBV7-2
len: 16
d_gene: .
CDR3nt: TGTGCCAGCAGCTTAGGCTCAATCAAACTTATCTACGAGCAGTACTTC
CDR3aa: CASSLGSIKLIYEQYF

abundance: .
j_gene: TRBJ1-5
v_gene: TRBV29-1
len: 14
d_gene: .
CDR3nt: TGCAGCGTTCGTGAAGGGGCGGCCAATCAGCCCCAGCATTTT
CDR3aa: CSVREGAANQPQHF

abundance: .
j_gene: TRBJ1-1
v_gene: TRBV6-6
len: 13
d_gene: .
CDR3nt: TGTGCCAGCAGTTACTCGAACGGGGTTGAAGCTTTCTTT
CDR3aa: CASSYSNGVEAFF

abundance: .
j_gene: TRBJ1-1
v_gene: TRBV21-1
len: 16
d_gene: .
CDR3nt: TGTGCCAGCAGCTTCACCGGACAGGGGTGGAACACTGAAGCTTTCTTT
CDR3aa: CASSFTGQGWNTEAFF

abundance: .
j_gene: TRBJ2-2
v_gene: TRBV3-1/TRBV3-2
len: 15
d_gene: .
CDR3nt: TGTGCCAGCAGCCAATTCCCGGGACAAACCGGGGAGCTGTTTTTT
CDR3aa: CASSQFPGQTGELFF

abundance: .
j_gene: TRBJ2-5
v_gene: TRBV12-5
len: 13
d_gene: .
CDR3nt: TGTGCTAGTGGTCACAGGGTCCAAGAGACCCAGTACTTC
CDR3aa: CASGHRVQETQYF

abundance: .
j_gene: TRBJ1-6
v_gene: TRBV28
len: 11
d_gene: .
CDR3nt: TGTGCCAGCTCAGGGAATTCACCCCTCCACTTT
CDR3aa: CASSGNSPLHF

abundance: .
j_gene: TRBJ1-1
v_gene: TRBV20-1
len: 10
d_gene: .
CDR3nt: TGCAGTGCTAGTCGAGGGGAAGCTTTCTTT
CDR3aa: CSASRGEAFF

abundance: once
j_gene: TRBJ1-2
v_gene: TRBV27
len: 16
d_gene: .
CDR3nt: TGTGCCAGCAGTTCAGGACAACTTGCTCCTAACTATGGCTACACCTTC
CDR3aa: CASSSGQLAPNYGYTF

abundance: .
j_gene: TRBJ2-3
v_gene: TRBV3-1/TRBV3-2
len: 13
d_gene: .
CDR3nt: TGTGCCAGCAGCCAAACAGGGAGAGATACGCAGTATTTT
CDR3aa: CASSQTGRDTQYF

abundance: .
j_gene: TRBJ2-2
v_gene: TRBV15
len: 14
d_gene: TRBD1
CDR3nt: TGTGCCACCAGCAGGGGGACAGACACCGGGGAGCTGTTTTTT
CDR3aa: CATSRGTDTGELFF

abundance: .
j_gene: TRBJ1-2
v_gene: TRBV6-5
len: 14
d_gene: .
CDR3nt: TGTGCCAGCAGTCCCAGGGGCGGCCCCTCAGGCTACACCTTC
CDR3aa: CASSPRGGPSGYTF

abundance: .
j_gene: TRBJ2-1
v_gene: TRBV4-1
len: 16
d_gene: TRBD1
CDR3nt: TGCGCCAGCAGCACCAACAGGGGGCATATTAACAATGAGCAGTTCTTC
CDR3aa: CASSTNRGHINNEQFF

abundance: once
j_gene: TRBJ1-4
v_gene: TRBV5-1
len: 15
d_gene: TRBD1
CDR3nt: TGCGCCAGCAGCTTGCGGGACAGGGGTGATGAAAAACTGTTTTTT
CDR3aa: CASSLRDRGDEKLFF

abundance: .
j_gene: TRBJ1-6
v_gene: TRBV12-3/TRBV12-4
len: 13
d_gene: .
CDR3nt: TGTGCCAGCAGTTTACAGGGTAATTCACCCCTCCACTTT
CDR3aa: CASSLQGNSPLHF

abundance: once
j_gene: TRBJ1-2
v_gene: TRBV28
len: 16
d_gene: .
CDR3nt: TGTGCCAGCAGTCCTGCCAGCCTCCGGGGAAACTATGGCTACACCTTC
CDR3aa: CASSPASLRGNYGYTF

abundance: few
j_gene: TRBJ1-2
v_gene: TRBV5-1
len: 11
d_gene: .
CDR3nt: TGCGCCAGCAGCTTGGCCCTATCCTACACCTTC
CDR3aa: CASSLALSYTF

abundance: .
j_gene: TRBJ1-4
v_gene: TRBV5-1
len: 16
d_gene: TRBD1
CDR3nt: TGCGCCAGCAGCTATTCCGCCGGGACAGGGGGTGAAAAACTGTTTTTT
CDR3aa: CASSYSAGTGGEKLFF

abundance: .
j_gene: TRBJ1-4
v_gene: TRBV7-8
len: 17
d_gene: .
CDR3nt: TGTGCCAGCACCCCGGGAGGGGTTCGTGGGACTAATGAAAAACTGTTTTTT
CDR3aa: CASTPGGVRGTNEKLFF

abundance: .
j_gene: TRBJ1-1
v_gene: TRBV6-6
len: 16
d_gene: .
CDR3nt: TGTGCCAGCAGTTACGGGCAGGCGCGTCTGGGTAGTGAAGCTTTCTTT
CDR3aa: CASSYGQARLGSEAFF

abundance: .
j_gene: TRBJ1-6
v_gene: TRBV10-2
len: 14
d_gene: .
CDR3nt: TGCGCCAGCACGGGGTGGGGGGGAAATTCACCCCTCCACTTT
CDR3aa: CASTGWGGNSPLHF

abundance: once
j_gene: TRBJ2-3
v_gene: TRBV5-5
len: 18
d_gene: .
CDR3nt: TGTGCCAGCAGCTTAAGGGTCGTGGCGGGGACTAGCACAGATACGCAGTATTTT
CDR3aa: CASSLRVVAGTSTDTQYF

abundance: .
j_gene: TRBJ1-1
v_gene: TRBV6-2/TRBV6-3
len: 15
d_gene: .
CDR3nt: TGTGCCAGCAGTTACGCTGGGGGAGGAAGGGCTGAAGCTTTCTTT
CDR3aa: CASSYAGGGRAEAFF

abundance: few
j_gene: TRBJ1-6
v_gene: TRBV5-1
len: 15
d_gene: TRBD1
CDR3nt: TGCGCCAGCAGCTTGACGACAGGGCCCAATTCACCCCTCCACTTT
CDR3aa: CASSLTTGPNSPLHF